One sample yielded the 6 T cell receptor beta chains listed below, sequenced in a study of early T cells in non-severe SARS-CoV-2 infection. One entry per CDR3 protein results from TCRdb running MiXCR on the 5' RACE reads. The data contain approximately 89,000 distinct CDR3 sequences, about 14% of them singletons. The material sequenced was whole blood. The origin of the receptors is an adult who was a healthcare worker with PCR-confirmed SARS-CoV-2 infection or an uninfected control (not recorded which).

This chain connects TRBV7-9 to TRBJ2-1; 8 bases map to TRBD1. Looked up from germline, CDR1 is SEHNR and CDR2 is FQNEAQ (reference sequence). CDR3 length: 12 residues. J was trimmed by 5 bases and V by 11 bases; bases with no gene match: 5. The CDR3 DNA is TGTGCCGACAGGGGCCCCGACAATGAGCAGTTCTTC. Protein product: CADRGPDNEQFF. Complete variable domain (other parts from reference TRBV7-9 and TRBJ2-1): DTGVSQNPRHKITKRGQNVTFRCDPISEHNRLYWYRQTLGQGPEFLTYFQNEAQLEKSRLLSDRFSAERPKGSFSTLEIQRTEQGDSAMYLCADRGPDNEQFFGPGTRLTVL.

This clonotype was seen many times. V gene TRBV12-3 or TRBV12-4 combines with J gene TRBJ2-7, with no clear D. Trimming removed 6 bases at V and 4 bases at J, with 10 bases between. The CDR3 is 12 residues long. The CDR3 DNA is TGTGCCAGCAGCCCCAACGGATACGAGCAGTACTTC. This codes for CASSPNGYEQYF.

The V and J genes are TRBV30 and TRBJ2-7; D perhaps matches TRBD1 (6 bases). Trimming shortened V by 5 bases and J by 0 bases, and 11 bases separated the two germline ends. Germline values: CDR1 GTSNPN, CDR2 SVGIG (reference sequence). There are 13 residues in the CDR3. CDR3 sequence (DNA): TGTGCCTGGGGACGGGACACCTCCTACGAGCAGTACTTC. This encodes CAWGRDTSYEQYF. Full variable domain (remainder filled in from reference TRBV30 and TRBJ2-7): SQTIHQWPATLVQPVGSPLSLECTVEGTSNPNLYWYRQAAGRGLQLLFYSVGIGQISSEVPQNLSASRPQDRQFILSSKKLLLSDSGFYLCAWGRDTSYEQYFGPGTRLTVT.

This clonotype was observed at least ten times. The chain combines TRBV29-1 with TRBJ2-7; 13 bases match TRBD2. The germline V gene encodes CDR1 SQVTM and CDR2 ANQGSEA. This CDR3 spans 13 amino acids. CDR3: CRPRLAGGYEQYF. In nucleotides, the CDR3 is TGCAGGCCGAGACTAGCGGGAGGCTACGAGCAGTACTTC.

This clonotype was found many times. This chain links TRBV13 with TRBJ1-1, with D unclear. Germline V CDR1 and CDR2: PRHDT, FYEKMQ (reference sequence). The CDR3 runs to 13 residues. V dropped 2 bases and J dropped 5 bases, with 9 bases sitting between them. The CDR3 protein is CASSLNSGTEAFF. CDR3 DNA: TGTGCCAGCAGCTTAAACTCCGGGACTGAAGCTTTCTTT. Combining the CDR3 with reference TRBV13 and TRBJ1-1 gives the whole variable domain AAGVIQSPRHLIKEKRETATLKCYPIPRHDTVYWYQQGPGQDPQFLISFYEKMQSDKGSIPDRFSAQQFSDYHSELNMSSLELGDSALYFCASSLNSGTEAFFGQGTRLTVV.

V gene TRBV6-5 combines with J gene TRBJ1-6; 9 bases line up with TRBD1. Looked up from germline, CDR1 is MNHEY and CDR2 is SVGAGI. CDR3 size: 16 residues. The J segment lost 1 base and the V segment lost 8 bases, leaving 6 bases of the junction unmatched. The CDR3 loop is CASGRQGGSYNSPLHF. CDR3 nucleotides: TGTGCCAGCGGCCGACAGGGGGGGTCCTATAATTCACCCCTCCACTTT.